This T cell receptor (beta chain) was documented in a study of T-cell reconstitution after alpha-beta-depleted transplantation in children. Study conclusions and caveats: Fresh T-cell production supplied most of the T-cell counts and diversity seen one year after transplant. The origin of high day-60 TCRbeta diversity in some patients lay in surviving recipient T cells and thymic progenitors.

It was with unique molecular identifiers that the TCRbeta library was prepared. TCRdb called the PCR reads again in MiXCR, with one record for every CDR3 protein. There are hundreds of thousands of distinct CDR3 sequences in the sample; around 15% occur only once, and around 30% lies in the top ten. This CDR3 is built from 15 residues. The ends lost 5 bases at V and 7 bases at J; junction bases unmatched: 7. As to this clonotype: Its antigen is as yet unknown.

The TCR comes from a boy under three years old who had a stem cell transplant for Wiskott-Aldrich syndrome, so the T cells may come from the graft donor. The V call is TRBV12-3 or TRBV12-4, the J call TRBJ2-1; 11 positions match TRBD2. Sample: PBMCs, mostly from graft donor cells, taken 360 days after TCRalphabeta/CD19-depleted stem cell transplant. CDR3 sequence: CASSATSGGRNEQFF. The CDR3, as DNA: TGTGCCAGCAGTGCAACTAGCGGGGGAAGGAATGAGCAGTTCTTC.